Listed below are T cell receptor beta chains from one sample, sequenced in a study of cytomegalovirus exposure and HLA in healthy donors. Here immunoSEQ multiplex PCR was the method, and the copy in TCRdb shows in-frame clones only, minus some. The table shows about 43,000 clones, with around 64% occurring only once. Material for sequencing was PBMCs. These receptors all stem from a human donor in good health. CDR3s include the opening cysteine and the closing phenylalanine or tryptophan. Each record gives: J gene, V gene, CDR3 protein.

TRBJ1-2,TRBV30,CAWTPDRGDGYTF
TRBJ2-7,TRBV28,CASSFRQGQRQYF
TRBJ2-7,TRBV5-4,CASSRTSGQTYEQYF
TRBJ2-3,TRBV30,CAWSVSGTDTQYF
TRBJ2-7,TRBV6-5,CASSSIGTGDYEQYF
TRBJ2-3,TRBV6-1,CASSERIAVFTDTQYF
TRBJ2-1,TRBV19,CASSMTGSYNEQFF
TRBJ2-5,TRBV29-1,CSGTGTSGQETQYF
TRBJ2-2,TRBV5-1,CASSLKAEAGELFF
TRBJ2-7,TRBV6-5,CASRRTGGIYEQYF
TRBJ2-3,TRBV6-1,CASSEAGGSTRSTDTQYF
TRBJ2-3,TRBV5-1,CASSFLADTQYF
TRBJ1-1,TRBV18,CASSAPGDSEAFF
TRBJ2-7,TRBV10-1,CASRTMSVRYYEQYF
TRBJ2-5,TRBV28,CASSFGGETQYF
TRBJ1-2,TRBV5-1,CASSFRGQGVGYTF
TRBJ1-3,TRBV28,CATRDRSSGNTIYF
TRBJ2-3,TRBV7-9,CASSYPRGGHTDTQYF
TRBJ1-3,TRBV10-3,CAIRAVLNSGNTIYF
TRBJ2-6,TRBV23-1,CASSKTGAGANVLTF
TRBJ2-2,TRBV18,CASSPSRTGRELFF
TRBJ1-1,TRBV11-1,CASSRNTEAFF
TRBJ2-1,TRBV5-8,CASSIRQISYNEQFF
TRBJ2-6,TRBV4-3,CASSQVATGVLGANVLTF
TRBJ1-5,TRBV27,CASSLDLWQPQHF
TRBJ1-5,TRBV14,CASSLHRDWTGSNQPQHF
TRBJ1-2,TRBV30,CAWSPGQYGYTF
TRBJ1-6,TRBV10-3,CAISESRGQGNSPLHF
TRBJ1-5,TRBV5-1,CASSQEPGSNQPQHF
TRBJ2-7,TRBV6-1,CAGTWGGSYEQYF
TRBJ2-5,TRBV30,CAWSVGGQETQYF
TRBJ2-3,TRBV6-4,CASSATLGGDTQYF
TRBJ1-1,TRBV27,CASRSGVNTEAFF
TRBJ2-5,TRBV4-3,CASSQERGGFYGETQYF
TRBJ1-1,TRBV6-1,CASREDGVKTFF
TRBJ2-1,TRBV7-6,CASRSRGRGSSYNEQFF
TRBJ1-2,TRBV5-4,CASSRGFQGLGDGYTF
TRBJ2-7,TRBV18,CASSPSLSSGGQEQYF
TRBJ2-5,TRBV11-2,CASSSRAKASGVETQYF
TRBJ1-1,TRBV18,CASSLQRNTEAFF
TRBJ2-2,TRBV25-1,CASSEFGTGELFF
TRBJ2-2,TRBV7-3,CASSSVAGGGTGELFF
TRBJ2-1,TRBV7-8,CASRPWPASGGASEQFF
TRBJ2-5,TRBV30,CAWETEEETQYF
TRBJ1-3,TRBV29-1,CSVHAGHTIYF
TRBJ2-2,TRBV23-1,CASRTITSGGAGELFF